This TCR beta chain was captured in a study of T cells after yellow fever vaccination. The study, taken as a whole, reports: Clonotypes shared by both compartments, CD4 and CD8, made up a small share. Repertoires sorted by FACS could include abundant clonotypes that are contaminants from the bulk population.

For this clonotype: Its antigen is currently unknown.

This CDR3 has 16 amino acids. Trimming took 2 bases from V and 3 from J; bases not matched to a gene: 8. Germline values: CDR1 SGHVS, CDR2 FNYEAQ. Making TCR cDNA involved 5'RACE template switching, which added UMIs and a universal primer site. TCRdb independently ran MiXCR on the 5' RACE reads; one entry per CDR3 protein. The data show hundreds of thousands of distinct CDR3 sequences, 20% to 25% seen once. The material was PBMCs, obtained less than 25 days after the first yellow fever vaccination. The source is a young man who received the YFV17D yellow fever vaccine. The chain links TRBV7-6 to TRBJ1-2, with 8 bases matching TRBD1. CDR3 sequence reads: CASSLLGDRIDYGYTF. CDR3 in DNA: TGTGCCAGCAGCTTATTAGGGGACAGGATTGACTATGGCTACACCTTC.